The T cell receptor (beta chain) described here comes from a study of blood T cell repertoires in COVID-19. Study-wide context: Sample material is recorded as cDNA or gDNA derived from T cells, B-cell-depleted T cells, or PBMCs.

The germline gives CDR1 ENHRY, CDR2 SYGVKD. J gave up 1 base and V 0 bases, and 9 bases lay outside the gene matches. The CDR3 spans 19 residues. Per the original data handling: The authors estimated nucleated cell counts from reference gene primer amplification. Measured with immunoSEQ multiplex PCR; TCRdb has only the in-frame clones, and not every one. The V and J calls and the clone size are those of that table, but D and trimming were determined from the DNA. The repertoire consists of fewer than 250,000 clones, with around nine tenths occurring once and the leading ten covering under 0.9%. The gene calls are TRBV10-3 and TRBJ1-3; 10 nucleotides match TRBD1. The sequence derives from a man aged 40-50 years with acute or convalescent COVID-19. The specimen sequenced was peripheral blood. The CDR3 sequence: CAISESWTGGISSGNTIYF. The CDR3 bases are TGTGCCATCAGTGAGTCGTGGACAGGGGGTATTTCTTCTGGAAACACCATATATTTT.